This T cell receptor (beta chain) was documented in a study of blood T cell repertoires in COVID-19 (dated by TCRdb to 2020 to 2021). Context from the whole study: Collaborator samples came from the United States, Italy and Spain and covered acute and convalescent phases of COVID-19. The prospective study material was composed of cDNA or gDNA derived from T cells, B-cell-depleted T cells, or PBMCs. Deeply sampled blood TCRbeta repertoires from subjects exposed to, actively infected with, or recovered from COVID-19 were included in the dataset. The repertoires were made available in a free public database intended to serve as a resource for research on the immune response to SARS-CoV-2. The samples were drawn from two sources: the first 160 participants of the ongoing ImmuneRACE study, and 950 to 1,500 subjects contributed by 6 global collaborators. The sample metadata nearly always contained a de-identified subject ID, COVID-19 status, age in years and sex. HLA class I and class II types, where available, came from metadata supplied by the sample provider rather than from assay-based typing.

On this clone itself: The antigen it binds to is not known. The sample holds no much larger clone one base away, and base qualities are not on file.

Another Seattle source contributed samples from volunteer blood donors who had recovered from COVID-19. The collaborating institutions used their own protocols to collect whole blood in K2EDTA tubes. For TCRbeta analysis, collaborators shipped samples in one of three forms: frozen whole blood, isolated PBMCs, or DNA extracted from either of those sample types. The CDR3 runs 15 residues from the cysteine to the phenylalanine. Only the CDR3 DNA stays, 45 bases, in frame from base 1. V is shortened by 2 bases, J by 4 bases, and the region joining them spans 14 bases. According to the germline V gene, CDR1 reads ENHRY and CDR2 reads SYGVKD. TCRbeta CDR3 regions were amplified from genomic DNA using the immunoSEQ Assay, a bias-controlled multiplex PCR. The authors processed their data as follows. The number of nucleated cells in each sample was estimated by amplification of reference gene primers within the assay. To quantify the absolute abundance of each unique TCRbeta CDR3 rearrangement, sequence reads were collapsed and filtered. For each sample, productive Simpson clonality was calculated as the square root of Simpson's diversity index across productive rearrangements. Sourced from immuneACCESS, this table was stored by TCRdb with only in-frame sequences that have V and J called. A share of the clones is absent; for the studies checked, an unresolved V gene accounts for under half, and the remainder has no known explanation. Clonal size and the V and J genes are those of that table, whereas D and trimming came from the DNA. The table for this sample lists 200,000 to 250,000 clones; over 75% of them were counted only once. Of the sample, roughly 2% falls within the top ten clones.

Study-level results and caveats: Clinical and demographic metadata were provided uncurated, with the amount varying by source and participant.

The TCR comes from a man aged 25 to 45 who had recovered from COVID-19. The chain links TRBV10-3 with TRBJ1-2, and TRBD1 may be the D gene, going by 5 matching bases. The sample was peripheral blood. The bases read TGTGCCATCAGTGAGCCGGGGGACCGGAGCTATGGCTACACCTTC. This is translated as CAISEPGDRSYGYTF.